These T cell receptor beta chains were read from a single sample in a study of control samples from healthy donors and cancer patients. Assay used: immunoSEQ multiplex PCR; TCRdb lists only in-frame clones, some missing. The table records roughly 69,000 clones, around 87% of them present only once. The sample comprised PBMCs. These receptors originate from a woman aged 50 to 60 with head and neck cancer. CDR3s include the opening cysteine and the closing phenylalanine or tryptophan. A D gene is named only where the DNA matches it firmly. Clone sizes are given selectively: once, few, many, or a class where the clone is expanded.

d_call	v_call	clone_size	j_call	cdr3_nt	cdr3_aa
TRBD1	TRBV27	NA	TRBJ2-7	TGTGCCAGCCGTCCTAGGGACAGATCCTACGAGCAGTACTTC	CASRPRDRSYEQYF
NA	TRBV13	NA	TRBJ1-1	TGTGCCAGCAGCACTTTACAGGTCAGAAACACTGAAGCTTTCTTT	CASSTLQVRNTEAFF
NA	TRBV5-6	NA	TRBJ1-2	TGTGCCAGCAGCTTGGGAGGGGACGGCTACACCTTC	CASSLGGDGYTF
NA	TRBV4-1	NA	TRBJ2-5	TGCGCCAGCAGCCCGCCCGGGGGAGAGACCCAGTACTTC	CASSPPGGETQYF
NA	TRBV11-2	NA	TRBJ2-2	TGTGCCAGCAGCTTAGGGTTCACCGGGGAGCTGTTTTTT	CASSLGFTGELFF
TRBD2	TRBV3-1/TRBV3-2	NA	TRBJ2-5	TGTGCCAGCAGCCACCTAGCGGGGGCGTTACTTCAAGAGACCCAGTACTTC	CASSHLAGALLQETQYF
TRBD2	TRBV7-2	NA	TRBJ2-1	TGTGCCAGCAGCTTAAGGACTAGCGGGGGGCTCAGTAATAACAATGAGCAGTTCTTC	CASSLRTSGGLSNNNEQFF
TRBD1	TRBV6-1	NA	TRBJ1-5	TGTGCCAGCAGTGAAAGAACCGGACAGGGAGGCCCCAATCAGCCCCAGCATTTT	CASSERTGQGGPNQPQHF
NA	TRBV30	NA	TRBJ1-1	TGTGCCTGGAGTTTAACTACAGGAGGGCTCAGGAACACTGAAGCTTTCTTT	CAWSLTTGGLRNTEAFF
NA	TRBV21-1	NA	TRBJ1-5	TGTGCCAGCAGCCCCTCGGACCGGACTGGGATCGGACAGAAGAATCAGCCCCAGCATTTT	CASSPSDRTGIGQKNQPQHF
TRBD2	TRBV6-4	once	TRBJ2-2	TGTGCCAGCAGTGGGACTAGCGGGGGCACCGGGGAGCTGTTTTTT	CASSGTSGGTGELFF
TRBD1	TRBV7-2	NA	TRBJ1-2	TGTGCCAGCAGCATTGACAGGGGGGGTAGGTCCTATGGCTACACCTTC	CASSIDRGGRSYGYTF
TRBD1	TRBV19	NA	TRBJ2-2	TGTGCCAGTAGACTACAGGGGGCGGGGGAGCTGTTTTTT	CASRLQGAGELFF
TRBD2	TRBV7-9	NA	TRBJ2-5	TGTGCCAGCAGCTTAGGAGGGACTAGCGGTCGAGAGGAGACCCAGTACTTC	CASSLGGTSGREETQYF
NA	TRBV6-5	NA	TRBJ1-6	TGTGCCAGCAGCAGCTATAATTCACCCCTCCACTTT	CASSSYNSPLHF
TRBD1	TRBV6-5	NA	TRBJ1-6	TGTGCCAGCAGTCTCCGGGACAGGCCCTACTTT	CASSLRDRPYF
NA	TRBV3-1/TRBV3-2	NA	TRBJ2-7	TGTGCCAGCAGCTTAAATCACGAGCAGTACTTC	CASSLNHEQYF
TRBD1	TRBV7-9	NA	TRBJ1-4	TGTGCCAGCAGCCCGAGACAGGGCCCACCTCCAGAGGAAAAACTGTTTTTT	CASSPRQGPPPEEKLFF
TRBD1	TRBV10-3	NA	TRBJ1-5	TGTGCCATCAGTGAGGGGGGGACAGCTTATCAGCCCCAGCATTTT	CAISEGGTAYQPQHF
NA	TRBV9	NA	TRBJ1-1	TGTGCCAGCAGCGTAGAAGCAGGGCTGGGCACTGAAGCTTTCTTT	CASSVEAGLGTEAFF
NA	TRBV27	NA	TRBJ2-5	TGTGCCAGCAGTCCCCAGACAGTCCTCCAGCCCCAGTACTTC	CASSPQTVLQPQYF
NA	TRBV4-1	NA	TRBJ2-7	TGCGCCAGCAGCCGGACCAGTGGATACGAGCAGTACTTC	CASSRTSGYEQYF
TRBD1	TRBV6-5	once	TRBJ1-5	TGTGCCAGCAGATGGACAGGGGTCCAGCCCCAGCATTTT	CASRWTGVQPQHF
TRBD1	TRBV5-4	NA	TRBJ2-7	TGTGCCAGCAGCTTTCGGCCTGGGACAGGGGATTCCGAGCAGTACTTC	CASSFRPGTGDSEQYF
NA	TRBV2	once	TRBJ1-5	TGTGCCAGCAGTGATGGGGGATTCAATCAGCCCCAGCATTTT	CASSDGGFNQPQHF
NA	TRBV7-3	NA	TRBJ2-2	TGTGCCAGCAGCCCAGGGGTCGGGGCCACCGGGGAGCTGTTTTTT	CASSPGVGATGELFF
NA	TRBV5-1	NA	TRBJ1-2	TGCGCCAGCAGCTTGGAACAGCCAAGGGATGGCTACACCTTC	CASSLEQPRDGYTF
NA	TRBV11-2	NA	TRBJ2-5	TGTGCCAGCAGATATCCCGGGTACCAAGAGACCCAGTACTTC	CASRYPGYQETQYF
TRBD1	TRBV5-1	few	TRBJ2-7	TGCGCCAGCAGCTTCCCGGGACAGGGGGGCGAGCAGTACTTC	CASSFPGQGGEQYF
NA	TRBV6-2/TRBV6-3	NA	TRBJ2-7	TGTGCCAGCACCCCGGCAGGGGATTTTAACGAGCAGTACTTC	CASTPAGDFNEQYF
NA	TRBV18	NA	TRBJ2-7	TGTGCCAGCTCACCGACGGTTGGCGAGCAGTACTTC	CASSPTVGEQYF
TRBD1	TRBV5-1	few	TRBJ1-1	TGCGCCAGCAGCTTGGCCGGGACAGTGAACACTGAAGCTTTCTTT	CASSLAGTVNTEAFF
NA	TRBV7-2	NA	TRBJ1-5	TGTGCCAGCAGCTTCAGGGGAGGTCAGCCCCAGCATTTT	CASSFRGGQPQHF
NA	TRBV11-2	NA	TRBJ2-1	TGTGCCAGCAGCCGCACGGGGACCCGGGATGAGCAGTTCTTC	CASSRTGTRDEQFF
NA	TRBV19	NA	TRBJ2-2	TGTGCCAGTAGAATCCCGGGACAACTAAACACCGGGGAGCTGTTTTTT	CASRIPGQLNTGELFF
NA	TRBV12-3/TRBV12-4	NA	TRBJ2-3	TGTGCCAGCAGTTTGAACGCGCAGTATTTT	CASSLNAQYF
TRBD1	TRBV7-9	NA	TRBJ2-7	TGTGCCAGCAGCTGGGGACAGTCCTACGAGCAGTACTTC	CASSWGQSYEQYF
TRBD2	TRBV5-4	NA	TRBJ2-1	TGTGCCAGCAGCCCGGGGGGGAAGAATGGCAATGAGCAGTTCTTC	CASSPGGKNGNEQFF
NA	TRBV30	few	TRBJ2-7	TGTGCCTGGAGTGGAAGTCTAAACAGGTACGAGCAGTACTTC	CAWSGSLNRYEQYF
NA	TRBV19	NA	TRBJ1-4	TGTGCCAGTAGTAACGAGGGTTCGAATGAAAAACTGTTTTTT	CASSNEGSNEKLFF
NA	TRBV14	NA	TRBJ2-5	TGTGCCAGCAGCCAAGTTCAGGGCGGGACCCAGTACTTC	CASSQVQGGTQYF
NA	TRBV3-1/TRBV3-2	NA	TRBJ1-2	TGTGCCAGCAGCCAAGGGCGAGACGTCCCTTATGGCTACACCTTC	CASSQGRDVPYGYTF
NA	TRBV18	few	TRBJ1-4	TGTGCCAGCTCACCAGGAAGATTTTTTCGGGACGGAGAAAAACTGTTTTTT	CASSPGRFFRDGEKLFF
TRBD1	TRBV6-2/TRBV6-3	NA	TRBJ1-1	TGTGCCAGCAGCCAACCCCGGACAGGGAACACTGAAGCTTTCTTT	CASSQPRTGNTEAFF
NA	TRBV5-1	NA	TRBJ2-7	TGCGCCAGCAGCATCCTACAGGGCCCCTACGAGCAGTACTTC	CASSILQGPYEQYF
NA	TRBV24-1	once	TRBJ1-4	TGTGCCACCAGTGATAGTAGTTCGGGGGAAAAACTGTTTTTT	CATSDSSSGEKLFF
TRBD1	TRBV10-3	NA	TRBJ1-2	TGTGCCATCAGTGAAATGACAGGGACTAACTATGGCTACACCTTC	CAISEMTGTNYGYTF
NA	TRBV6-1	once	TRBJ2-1	TGTGCCAGCAGTGATCCTCACCGGCTAGGGGGGCACAATGAGCAGTTCTTC	CASSDPHRLGGHNEQFF
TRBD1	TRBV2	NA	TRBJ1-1	TGTGCCAGCAGGTACAGGGGGTGGGCTTTCTTT	CASRYRGWAFF
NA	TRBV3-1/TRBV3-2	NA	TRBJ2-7	TGTGCCAGCAGCCAAAGCCCGGTTGGGGGGTCCAGGACCTACGAGCAGTACTTC	CASSQSPVGGSRTYEQYF